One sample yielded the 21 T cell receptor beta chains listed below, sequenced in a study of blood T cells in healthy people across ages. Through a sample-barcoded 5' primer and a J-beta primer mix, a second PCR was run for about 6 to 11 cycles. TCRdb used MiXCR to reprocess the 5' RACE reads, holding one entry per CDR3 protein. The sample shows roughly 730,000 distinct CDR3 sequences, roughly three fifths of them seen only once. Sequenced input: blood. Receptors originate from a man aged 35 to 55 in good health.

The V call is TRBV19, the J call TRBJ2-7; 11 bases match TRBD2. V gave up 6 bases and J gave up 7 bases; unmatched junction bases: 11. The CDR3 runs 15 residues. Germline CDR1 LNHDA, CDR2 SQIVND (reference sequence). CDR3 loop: CASSQLAGVPNEQYF. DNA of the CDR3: TGTGCCAGTAGCCAACTAGCGGGAGTACCCAATGAGCAGTACTTC.

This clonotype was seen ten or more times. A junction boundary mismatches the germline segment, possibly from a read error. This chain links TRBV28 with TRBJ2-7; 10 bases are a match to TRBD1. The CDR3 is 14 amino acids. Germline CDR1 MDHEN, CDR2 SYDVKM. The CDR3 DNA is TGCGCCAGCAGCTCGGGACAGGGGCCCTACGAGCAGTACTTC. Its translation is CASSSGQGPYEQYF.

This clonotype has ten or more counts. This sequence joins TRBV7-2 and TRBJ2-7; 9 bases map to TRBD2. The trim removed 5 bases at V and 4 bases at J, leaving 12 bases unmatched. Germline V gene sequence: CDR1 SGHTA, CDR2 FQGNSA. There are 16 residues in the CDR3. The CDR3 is CASSTHWASGKYEQYF. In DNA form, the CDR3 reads TGTGCCAGCAGCACCCACTGGGCTAGCGGGAAATACGAGCAGTACTTC. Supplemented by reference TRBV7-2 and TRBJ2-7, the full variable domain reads GAGVSQSPSNKVTEKGKDVELRCDPISGHTALYWYRQSLGQGLEFLIYFQGNSAPDKSGLPSDRFSAERTGGSVSTLTIQRTQQEDSAVYLCASSTHWASGKYEQYFGPGTRLTVT.

CDR3 sequence (DNA): TGCGCCAGCAGAAACAGGGTGCTTGGGGCCAACGTCCTGACTTTC. It specifies CASRNRVLGANVLTF. The rearrangement joins TRBV5-1 to TRBJ2-6, with D perhaps TRBD1 (6 bases). The CDR3 loop spans 15 amino acids. Per germline, CDR1 SGHRS and CDR2 YFSETQ. Deletions cut 5 bases from V and 3 bases from J, with 12 bases between.

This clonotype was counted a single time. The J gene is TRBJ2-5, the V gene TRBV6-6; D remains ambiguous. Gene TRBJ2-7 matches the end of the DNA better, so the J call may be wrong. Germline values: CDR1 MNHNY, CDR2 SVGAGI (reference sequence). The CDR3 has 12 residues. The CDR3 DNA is TGTGCCAGCAGTTACTCGAACGACGAGCAGTACTTC. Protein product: CASSYSNDEQYF.

CDR3 sequence (DNA): TGCGCCAGCAGGGACTCCGGGACAGGAGCATTCGGGCAGTTCTTC. It translates to CASRDSGTGAFGQFF. The chain is built from TRBV5-1 and TRBJ2-1, with 8 bases identical to TRBD1. CDR1 is SGHRS, CDR2 YFSETQ, per germline. CDR3 length: 15 residues. Trimming at V came to 5 bases and at J to 12 bases, leaving 16 bases not matched to a gene.

Here the CDR3 DNA reads TGCGCCAGCAGCCCCTCGGAAGGAGCGGGGGGGCCCTACGAGCAGTACTTC. Translating gives CASSPSEGAGGPYEQYF. The V call is TRBV5-1, the J call TRBJ2-7; TRBD2 matches 10 bases. The V gene's germline CDR1 is SGHRS and CDR2 YFSETQ. The junction had 12 bases not matched to a gene; V was cut back by 4 bases and J by 2 bases. CDR3 length: 17 residues.

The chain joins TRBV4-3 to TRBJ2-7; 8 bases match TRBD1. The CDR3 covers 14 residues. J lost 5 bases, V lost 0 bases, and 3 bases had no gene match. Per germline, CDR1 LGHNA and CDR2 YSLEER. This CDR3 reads CASSQEQGGHEQYF. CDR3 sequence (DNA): TGCGCCAGCAGCCAAGAACAGGGGGGCCACGAGCAGTACTTC.

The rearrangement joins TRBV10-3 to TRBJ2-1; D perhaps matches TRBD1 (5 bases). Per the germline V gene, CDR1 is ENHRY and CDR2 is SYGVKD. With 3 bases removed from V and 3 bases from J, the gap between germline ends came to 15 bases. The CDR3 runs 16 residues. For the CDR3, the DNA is TGTGCCATCAGTGAAAGGGTAGAGACAGACTACAATGAGCAGTTCTTC. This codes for CAISERVETDYNEQFF.

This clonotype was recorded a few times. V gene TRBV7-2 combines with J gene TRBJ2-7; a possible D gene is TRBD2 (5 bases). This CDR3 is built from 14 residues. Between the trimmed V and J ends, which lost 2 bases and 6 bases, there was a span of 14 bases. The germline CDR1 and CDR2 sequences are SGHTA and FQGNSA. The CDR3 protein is CASSLSRTSREQYF. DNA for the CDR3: TGTGCCAGCAGCTTATCTAGAACTAGTCGCGAGCAGTACTTC. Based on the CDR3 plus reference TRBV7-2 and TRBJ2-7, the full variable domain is GAGVSQSPSNKVTEKGKDVELRCDPISGHTALYWYRQSLGQGLEFLIYFQGNSAPDKSGLPSDRFSAERTGGSVSTLTIQRTQQEDSAVYLCASSLSRTSREQYFGPGTRLTVT.

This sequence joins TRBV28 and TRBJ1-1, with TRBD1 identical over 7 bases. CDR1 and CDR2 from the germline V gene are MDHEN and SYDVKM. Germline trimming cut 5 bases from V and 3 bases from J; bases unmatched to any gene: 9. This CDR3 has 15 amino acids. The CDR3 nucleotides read TGTGCCAGCAGTCCCGATGACAGGGCTTACACTGAAGCTTTCTTT. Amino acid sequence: CASSPDDRAYTEAFF.

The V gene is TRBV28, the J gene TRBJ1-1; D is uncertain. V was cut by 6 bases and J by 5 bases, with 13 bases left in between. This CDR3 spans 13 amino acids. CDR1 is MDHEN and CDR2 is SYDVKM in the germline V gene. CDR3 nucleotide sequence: TGTGCCAGCAGCGTCGGTGCGGGTACTGAAGCTTTCTTT. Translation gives CASSVGAGTEAFF.

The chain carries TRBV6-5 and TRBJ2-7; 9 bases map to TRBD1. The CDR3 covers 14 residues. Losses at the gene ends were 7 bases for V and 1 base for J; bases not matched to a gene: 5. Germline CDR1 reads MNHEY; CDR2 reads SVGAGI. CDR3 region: CASNPGQGSYEQYF. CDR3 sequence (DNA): TGTGCCAGCAATCCGGGACAGGGTTCCTACGAGCAGTACTTC.

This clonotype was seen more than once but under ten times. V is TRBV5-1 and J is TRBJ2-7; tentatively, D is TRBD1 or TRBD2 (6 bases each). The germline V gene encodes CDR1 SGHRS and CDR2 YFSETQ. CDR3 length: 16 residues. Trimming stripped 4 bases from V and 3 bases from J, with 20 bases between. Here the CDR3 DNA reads TGCGCCAGCAGCCCGGAGGGCCAGGGGAGAATCTACGAGCAGTACTTC. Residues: CASSPEGQGRIYEQYF.

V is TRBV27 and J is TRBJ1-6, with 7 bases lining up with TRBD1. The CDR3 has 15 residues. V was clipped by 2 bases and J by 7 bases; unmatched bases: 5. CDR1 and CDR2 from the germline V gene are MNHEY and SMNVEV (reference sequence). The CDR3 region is CASSLISGQNSPLHF. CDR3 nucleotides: TGTGCCAGCAGTTTAATTTCGGGACAGAATTCACCCCTCCACTTT.

Here the CDR3 DNA reads TGTGCCAGCAGCTTAGCGTCCGGGACGGGTCACTACGAGCAGTACTTC. This codes for CASSLASGTGHYEQYF. The rearrangement uses TRBV7-2 and TRBJ2-5; the D gene could be TRBD1 or TRBD2 (5 bases each). The better agreement between TRBJ2-7 and the DNA end casts doubt on the J call. Per the germline V gene, CDR1 is SGHTA and CDR2 is FQGNSA. This CDR3 has 16 residues.

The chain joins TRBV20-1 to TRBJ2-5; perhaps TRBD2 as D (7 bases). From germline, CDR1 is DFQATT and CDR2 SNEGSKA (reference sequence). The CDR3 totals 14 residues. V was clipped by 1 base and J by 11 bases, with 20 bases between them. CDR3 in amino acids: CSARVWGGRNEQYF. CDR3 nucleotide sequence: TGCAGTGCTAGAGTTTGGGGGGGGCGAAATGAGCAGTACTTC.

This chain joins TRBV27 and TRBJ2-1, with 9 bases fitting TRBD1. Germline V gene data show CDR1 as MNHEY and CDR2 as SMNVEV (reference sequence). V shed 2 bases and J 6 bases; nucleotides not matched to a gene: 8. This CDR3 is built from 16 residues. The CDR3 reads CASSLGTGSFGNEQFF. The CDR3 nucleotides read TGTGCCAGCAGTTTAGGGACAGGGTCGTTTGGCAATGAGCAGTTCTTC.

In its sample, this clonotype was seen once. The CDR3 loop is CASSSRASGVTTDTQYF. In DNA form, the CDR3 reads TGTGCCAGCAGTAGCAGAGCTAGCGGGGTGACCACAGATACGCAGTATTTT. This chain uses TRBV2 with TRBJ2-3; 9 nucleotides line up with TRBD2. The CDR3 is made up of 17 amino acids. V shed 5 bases and J 2 bases; nucleotides not matched to a gene: 11. Per the germline V gene, CDR1 is SNHLY and CDR2 is FYNNEI. Filled out from reference TRBV2 and TRBJ2-3, the complete variable domain reads EPEVTQTPSHQVTQMGQEVILRCVPISNHLYFYWYRQILGQKVEFLVSFYNNEISEKSEIFDDQFSVERPDGSNFTLKIRSTKLEDSAMYFCASSSRASGVTTDTQYFGPGTRLTVL.

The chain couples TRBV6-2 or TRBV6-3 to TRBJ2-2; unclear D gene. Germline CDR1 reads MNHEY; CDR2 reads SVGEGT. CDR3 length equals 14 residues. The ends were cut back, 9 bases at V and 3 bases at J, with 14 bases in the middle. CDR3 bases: TGTGCCAGTATCCAAGGGTCGTACACCGGGGAGCTGTTTTTT. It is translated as CASIQGSYTGELFF.

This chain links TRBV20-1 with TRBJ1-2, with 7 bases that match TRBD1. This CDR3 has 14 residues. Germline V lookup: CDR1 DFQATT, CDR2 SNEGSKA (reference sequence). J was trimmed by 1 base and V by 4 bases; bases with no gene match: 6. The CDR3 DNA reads TGCAGTGCTACCTCAGGGGGAGATAACTATGGCTACACCTTC. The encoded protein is CSATSGGDNYGYTF.